The 6 T cell receptor beta chains reported below all come from one sample, sequenced in a study of OX40 agonist ivuxolimab in advanced cancers. TCRdb's copy holds only in-frame clones and misses some; the assay was immunoSEQ multiplex PCR. The repertoire holds about 22,000 clones, approximately 84% seen once, with about 55% in the top ten. The sample was CD4+ or CD8+ T cells sorted from blood, taken in a trial of the OX40 agonist ivuxolimab. The origin of the receptors is an adult with an advanced solid tumor such as melanoma, head and neck, liver or kidney cancer.

The chain joins TRBV7-9 to TRBJ1-1, with 7 bases identical to TRBD1. The CDR3 sequence is 14 residues long. Germline V CDR1 and CDR2: SEHNR, FQNEAQ (reference sequence). V shed 6 bases and J 1 base; nucleotides not matched to a gene: 5. Here the CDR3 reads CASREGASNTEAFF. The DNA of the CDR3 is TGTGCCAGCAGGGAGGGGGCTTCGAACACTGAAGCTTTCTTT.

The chain uses TRBV27 and TRBJ1-5; D is ambiguous. The V gene lost 9 bases and the J gene lost 3 bases, with 15 bases spanning the gap. The CDR3 runs 14 residues. The germline gives CDR1 MNHEY, CDR2 SMNVEV (reference sequence). The CDR3 sequence is CARGGFGHNQPQHF. CDR3 DNA sequence: TGTGCCAGGGGAGGGTTCGGCCACAATCAGCCCCAGCATTTT.

This chain's CDR3 is CASIPGLAAPGAQYF. The CDR3 DNA follows: TGTGCCAGCATACCGGGACTAGCGGCCCCGGGGGCCCAGTACTTC. V and J are TRBV2 and TRBJ2-5, with 11 positions matching TRBD2. CDR1 and CDR2 (germline): SNHLY, FYNNEI. The CDR3 has 15 amino acids. After removal of 7 bases from V and 9 bases from J, the junction contained 13 bases not matched to a gene.

J is TRBJ2-3 and V is TRBV7-9, with 14 bases aligning to TRBD2. V lost 5 bases, J lost 6 bases, and 4 bases stayed unmatched. This CDR3 has 15 amino acids. Per germline, CDR1 SEHNR and CDR2 FQNEAQ (reference sequence). The CDR3 protein is CASSRGLAGADTQYF. The CDR3 nucleotides read TGTGCCAGCAGCAGGGGACTAGCGGGGGCGGATACGCAGTATTTT.

The chain couples TRBV19 to TRBJ2-6; 7 bases agree with TRBD1. CDR1 is LNHDA and CDR2 is SQIVND in the germline V gene (reference sequence). J gave up 0 bases and V 4 bases, and 12 bases lay outside the gene matches. This CDR3 comprises 19 residues. The CDR3 DNA is TGTGCCAGTAGTAGCCACCGGGACAGACGCCACTCTGGGGCCAACGTCCTGACTTTC. Encoded protein: CASSSHRDRRHSGANVLTF.

In its sample, this clone was seen once. The chain combines TRBV28 with TRBJ2-7, with 9 bases lining up with TRBD1. Looked up from germline, CDR1 is MDHEN and CDR2 is SYDVKM. This CDR3 contains 16 residues. Trimming took 3 bases from V and 5 from J; bases not matched to a gene: 11. In DNA, the CDR3 is TGTGCCAGCAGTTTGTACAGGGGGCGGATAATCCACGAGCAGTACTTC. This translates into CASSLYRGRIIHEQYF.